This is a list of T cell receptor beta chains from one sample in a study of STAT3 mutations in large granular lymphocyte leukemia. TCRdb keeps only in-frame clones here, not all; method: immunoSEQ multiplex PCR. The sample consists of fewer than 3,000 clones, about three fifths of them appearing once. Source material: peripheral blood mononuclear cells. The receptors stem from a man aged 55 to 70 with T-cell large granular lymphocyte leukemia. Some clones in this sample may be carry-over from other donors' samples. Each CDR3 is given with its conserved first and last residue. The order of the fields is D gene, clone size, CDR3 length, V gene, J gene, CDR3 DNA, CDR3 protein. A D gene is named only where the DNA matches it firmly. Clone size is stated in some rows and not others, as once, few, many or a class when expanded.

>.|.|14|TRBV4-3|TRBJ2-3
TGCGCCAGCAGCCAAGATCTGGGGCTTGATACGCAGTATTTT
CASSQDLGLDTQYF
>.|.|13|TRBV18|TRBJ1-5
TGTGCCAGCTCACCGAGTCAGGATCAGCCCCAGCATTTT
CASSPSQDQPQHF
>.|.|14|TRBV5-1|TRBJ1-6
TGCGCCAGCAGCAGGACGGGGCCCAGATCACCCCTCCACTTT
CASSRTGPRSPLHF
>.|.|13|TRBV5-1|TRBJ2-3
TGCGCCAGCAGCTCAACAAGGACAGATACGCAGTATTTT
CASSSTRTDTQYF
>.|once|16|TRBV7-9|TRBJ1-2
TGTGCCAGCAGCCAGGACTCAAATCTCGGGGGTCATGGCTACACCTTC
CASSQDSNLGGHGYTF
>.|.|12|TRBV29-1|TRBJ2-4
TGCAGCGTCACTGATGGACAGCCAATTCAGTACTTC
CSVTDGQPIQYF
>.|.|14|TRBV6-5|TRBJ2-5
TGTGCCAGCAGTTACGGGTCAGGGGAAGAGACCCAGTACTTC
CASSYGSGEETQYF
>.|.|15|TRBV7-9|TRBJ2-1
TGTGCCAGCAGCCAAGACCTACTCTCCTACAATGAGCAGTTCTTC
CASSQDLLSYNEQFF
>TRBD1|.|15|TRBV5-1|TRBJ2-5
TGCGCCAGCAGCTTGGGGCCTACAGGGGGAGAGACCCAGTACTTC
CASSLGPTGGETQYF
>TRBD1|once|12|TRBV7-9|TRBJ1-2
TGTGCCAGCAGCCAGGACAGGAGCGGCTACACCTTC
CASSQDRSGYTF
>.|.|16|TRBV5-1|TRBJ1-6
TGCGCCAGCAGCTTGTACGGGGAGACAATGCCCTCACCCCTCCACTTT
CASSLYGETMPSPLHF
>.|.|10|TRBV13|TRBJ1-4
TGTGCCAGCATTGATGAAAAACTGTTTTTT
CASIDEKLFF
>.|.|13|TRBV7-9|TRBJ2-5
TGTGCCAGCAGCTCCAGTTGGGAGGAGACCCAGTACTTC
CASSSSWEETQYF
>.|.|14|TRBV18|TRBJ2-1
TGTGCCAGCTCACCACAGATCGGGGGAAATGAGCAGTTCTTC
CASSPQIGGNEQFF
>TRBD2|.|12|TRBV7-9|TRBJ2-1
TGTGCCAGCAGCGAAGCCGGGACTAGTCAGTTCTTC
CASSEAGTSQFF
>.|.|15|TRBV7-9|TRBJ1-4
TGTGCCAGCAGCCGGGACATATCACTTGAGGAAAAACTGTTTTTT
CASSRDISLEEKLFF
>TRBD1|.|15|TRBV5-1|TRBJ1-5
TGCGCCAGCAGTCGTGACAGGGGAGCGGGCCAGCCCCAGCATTTT
CASSRDRGAGQPQHF
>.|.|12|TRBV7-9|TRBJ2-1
TGTGCCAGCAGCTTACAAGCCTATGAGCAGTTCTTC
CASSLQAYEQFF
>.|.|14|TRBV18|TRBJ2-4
TGTGCCAGCTCACCACGAGGGGCGAAGAACATTCAGTACTTC
CASSPRGAKNIQYF
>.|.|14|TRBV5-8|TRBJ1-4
TGTGCCAGCAGCTTGCCTCTGCAGGTGGAAAAACTGTTTTTT
CASSLPLQVEKLFF
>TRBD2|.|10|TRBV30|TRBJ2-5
TGTTCGGGGGGGCAGGGGACCCAGTACTTC
CSGGQGTQYF
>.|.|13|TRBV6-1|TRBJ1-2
TGTGCCAGCAGTGTCTCGCAACAGCATGGCTACACCTTC
CASSVSQQHGYTF
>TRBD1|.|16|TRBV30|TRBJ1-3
TGTGCCTGGAGTTTAAGGACAGGGGGTTTTGGAAACACCATATATTTT
CAWSLRTGGFGNTIYF
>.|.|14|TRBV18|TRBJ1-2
TGTGCCAGCTCCTCGAACAGACCTAACTATGGCTACACCTTC
CASSSNRPNYGYTF
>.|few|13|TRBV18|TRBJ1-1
TGTGCCAGCTCACCGGCGGGAAGAGCTGAAGCTTTCTTT
CASSPAGRAEAFF
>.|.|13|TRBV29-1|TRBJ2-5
TGCAGCGCAGGAATGGACGAGACCCCGGCCCAGTACTTC
CSAGMDETPAQYF
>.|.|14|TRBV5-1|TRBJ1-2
TGCGCCAGCAGCTTGGATGGGGGGAGTTTTGGCTACACCTTC
CASSLDGGSFGYTF
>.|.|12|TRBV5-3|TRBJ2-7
TGTGCCAGAAGCTTTCGGGGGAGGGAGCAGTACTTC
CARSFRGREQYF
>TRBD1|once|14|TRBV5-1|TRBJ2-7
TGCGCCAGCAGCACGGAAAGGGGGCGCTACGAGCAGTACTTC
CASSTERGRYEQYF
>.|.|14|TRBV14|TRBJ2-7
TGTGCCAGCAGCCAAGATTTCGCGGACTACGAGCAGTACTTC
CASSQDFADYEQYF
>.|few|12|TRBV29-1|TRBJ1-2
TGCAGCGCTACGACAGCCCACTATGGCTACACCTTC
CSATTAHYGYTF
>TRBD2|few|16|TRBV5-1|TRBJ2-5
TGCGCCAGCAGCTTGGTAGTAGCGGGAGTTGCAGAGACCCAGTACTTC
CASSLVVAGVAETQYF
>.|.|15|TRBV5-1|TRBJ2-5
TGCGCCAGCAGCTTAGCAGGGCTCGACCAAGAGACCCAGTACTTC
CASSLAGLDQETQYF
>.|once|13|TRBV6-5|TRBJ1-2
TGTGCCAGCAGACCCGGGGAGGCCTATGGCTACACCTTC
CASRPGEAYGYTF
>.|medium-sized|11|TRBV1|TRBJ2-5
TGCACCAGCAGACAGGAAGAGACCCAGTACTTC
CTSRQEETQYF
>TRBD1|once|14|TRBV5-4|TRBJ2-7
TGTGCCAGCAGCGCGGGACAGGAGCTATACGAGCAGTACTTC
CASSAGQELYEQYF
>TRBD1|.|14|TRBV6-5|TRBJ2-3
TGTGCCAGCAGGGGGACAGCCCTCACAGATACGCAGTATTTT
CASRGTALTDTQYF
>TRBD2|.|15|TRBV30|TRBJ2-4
TGTGCCTGGAGTGCGCCTAGCGGGGGGGCGGACATTCAGTACTTC
CAWSAPSGGADIQYF
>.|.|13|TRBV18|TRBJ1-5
TGTGCCAGCTCACCAGAGAGCTATCAGCCCCAGCATTTT
CASSPESYQPQHF